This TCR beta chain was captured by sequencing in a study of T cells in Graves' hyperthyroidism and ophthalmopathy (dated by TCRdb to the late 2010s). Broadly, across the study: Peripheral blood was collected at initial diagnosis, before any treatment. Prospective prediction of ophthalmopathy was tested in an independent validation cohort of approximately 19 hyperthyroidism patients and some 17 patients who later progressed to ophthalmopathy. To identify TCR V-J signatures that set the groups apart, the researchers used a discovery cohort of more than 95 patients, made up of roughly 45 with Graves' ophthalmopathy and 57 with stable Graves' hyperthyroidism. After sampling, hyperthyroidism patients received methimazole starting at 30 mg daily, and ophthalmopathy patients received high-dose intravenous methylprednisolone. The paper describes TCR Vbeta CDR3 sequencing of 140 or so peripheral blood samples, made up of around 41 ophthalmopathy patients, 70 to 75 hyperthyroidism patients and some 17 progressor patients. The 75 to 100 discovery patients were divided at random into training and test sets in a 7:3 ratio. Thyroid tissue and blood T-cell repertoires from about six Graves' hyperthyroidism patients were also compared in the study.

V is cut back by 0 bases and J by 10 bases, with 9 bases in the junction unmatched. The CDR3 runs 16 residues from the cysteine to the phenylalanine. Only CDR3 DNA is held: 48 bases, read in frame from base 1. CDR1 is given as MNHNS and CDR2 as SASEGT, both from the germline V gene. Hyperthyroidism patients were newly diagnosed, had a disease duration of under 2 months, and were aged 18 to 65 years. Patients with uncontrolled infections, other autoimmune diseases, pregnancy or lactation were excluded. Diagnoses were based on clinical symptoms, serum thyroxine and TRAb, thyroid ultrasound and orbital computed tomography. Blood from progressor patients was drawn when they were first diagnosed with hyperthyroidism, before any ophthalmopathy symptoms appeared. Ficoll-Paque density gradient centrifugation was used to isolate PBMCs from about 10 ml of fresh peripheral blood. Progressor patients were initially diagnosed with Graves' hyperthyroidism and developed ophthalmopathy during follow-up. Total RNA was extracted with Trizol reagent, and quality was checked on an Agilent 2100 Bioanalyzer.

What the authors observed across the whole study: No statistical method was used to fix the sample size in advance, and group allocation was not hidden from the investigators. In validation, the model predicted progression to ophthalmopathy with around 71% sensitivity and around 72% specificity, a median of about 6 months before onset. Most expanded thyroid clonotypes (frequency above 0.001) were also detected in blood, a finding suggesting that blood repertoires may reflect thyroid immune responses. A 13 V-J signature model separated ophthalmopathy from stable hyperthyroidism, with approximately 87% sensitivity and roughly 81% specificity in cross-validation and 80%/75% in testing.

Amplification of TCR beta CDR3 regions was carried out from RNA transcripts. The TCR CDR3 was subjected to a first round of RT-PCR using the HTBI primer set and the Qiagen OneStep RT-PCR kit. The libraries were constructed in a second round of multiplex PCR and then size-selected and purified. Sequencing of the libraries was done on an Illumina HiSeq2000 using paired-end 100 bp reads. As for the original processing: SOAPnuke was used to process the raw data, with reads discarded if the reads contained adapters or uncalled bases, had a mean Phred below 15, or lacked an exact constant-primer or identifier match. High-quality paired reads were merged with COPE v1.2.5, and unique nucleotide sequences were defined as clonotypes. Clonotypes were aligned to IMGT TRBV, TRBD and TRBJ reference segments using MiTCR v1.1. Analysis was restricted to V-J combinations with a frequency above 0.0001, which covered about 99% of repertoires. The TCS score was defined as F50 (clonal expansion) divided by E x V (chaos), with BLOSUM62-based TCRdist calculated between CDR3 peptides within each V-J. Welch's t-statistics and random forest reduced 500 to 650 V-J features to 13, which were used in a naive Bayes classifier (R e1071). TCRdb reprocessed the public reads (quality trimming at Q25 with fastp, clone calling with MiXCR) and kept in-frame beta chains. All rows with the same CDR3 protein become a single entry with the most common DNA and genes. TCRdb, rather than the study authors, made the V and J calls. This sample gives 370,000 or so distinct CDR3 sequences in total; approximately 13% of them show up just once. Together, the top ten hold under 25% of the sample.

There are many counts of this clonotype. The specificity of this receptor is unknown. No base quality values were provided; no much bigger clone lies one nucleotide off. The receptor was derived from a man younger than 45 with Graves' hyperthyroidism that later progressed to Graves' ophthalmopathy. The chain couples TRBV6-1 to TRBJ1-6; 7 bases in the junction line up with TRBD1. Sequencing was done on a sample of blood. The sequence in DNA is TGTGCCAGCAGTGAAGCGCATGACAGGGCAGGATCACCCCTCCACTTT. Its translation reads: CASSEAHDRAGSPLHF.